Sequencing of this TCR beta chain was carried out in a study of T-cell memory formation after mild COVID-19. Study background: Most TCR clusters belonged to a single donor. General study results and limits: From day 15 to 85, contracting clones were balanced between CD4 and CD8, whereas later expanders leaned toward CD4+. CD4+ contracting clones were found mainly in CM and EM, and CD8+ ones in EMRA.

V lost 4 bases and J lost 4, with 14 bases in between. The CDR3 extends over 15 amino acids. The germline gives CDR1 SGHRS, CDR2 YFSETQ. TCRalpha and TCRbeta libraries used 5'RACE with constant-segment primers and UMIs. TCRdb reprocessed the 5' RACE reads with MiXCR, giving one entry per CDR3 protein. The repertoire consists of about 170,000 distinct CDR3 sequences, with approximately 13% occurring once and the leading ten covering approximately 3.4%. In regard to this clonotype: Its antigen is unknown.

The TCR originated in a man aged 18 to 30 who had mild COVID-19 (a few samples of this study predate the infection). Cell type and time point are not known. Sequencing used PBMCs or a T cell subset sorted from them (not recorded which). The chain employs TRBV5-1 and TRBJ2-2; D might be TRBD1 (6 bases). CDR3 nucleotide sequence: TGCGCCAGCAGCACTGGGGGCGCGGGCACCGGGGAGCTGTTTTTT. Protein: CASSTGGAGTGELFF.